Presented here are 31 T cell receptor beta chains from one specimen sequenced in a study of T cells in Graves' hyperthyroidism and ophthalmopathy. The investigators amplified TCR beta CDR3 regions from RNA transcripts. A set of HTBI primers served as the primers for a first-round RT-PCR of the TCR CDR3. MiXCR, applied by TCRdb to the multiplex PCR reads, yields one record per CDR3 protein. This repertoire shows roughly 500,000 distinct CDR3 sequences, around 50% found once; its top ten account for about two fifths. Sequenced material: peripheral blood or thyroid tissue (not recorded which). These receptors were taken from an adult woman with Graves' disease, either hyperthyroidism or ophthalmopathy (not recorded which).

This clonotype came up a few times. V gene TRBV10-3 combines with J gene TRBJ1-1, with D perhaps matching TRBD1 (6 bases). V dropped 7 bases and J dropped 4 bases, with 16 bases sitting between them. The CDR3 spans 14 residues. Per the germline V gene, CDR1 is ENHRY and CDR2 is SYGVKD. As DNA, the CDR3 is TGTGCCATCACCCCGGCTCAGGGGATCACTGAAGCTTTCTTT. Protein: CAITPAQGITEAFF.

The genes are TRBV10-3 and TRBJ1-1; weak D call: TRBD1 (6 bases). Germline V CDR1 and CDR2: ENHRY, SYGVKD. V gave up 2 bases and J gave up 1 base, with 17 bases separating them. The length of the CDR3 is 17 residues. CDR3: CAISEPGDPMENTEAFF. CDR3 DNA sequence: TGTGCCATCAGTGAGCCAGGGGACCCTATGGAGAACACTGAAGCTTTCTTT.

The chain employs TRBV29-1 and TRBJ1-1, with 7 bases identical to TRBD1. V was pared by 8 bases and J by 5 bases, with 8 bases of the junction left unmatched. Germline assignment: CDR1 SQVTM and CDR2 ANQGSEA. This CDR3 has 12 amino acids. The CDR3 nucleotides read TGCAGCTTAAGGGCACAGGGGACTGAAGCTTTCTTT. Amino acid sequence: CSLRAQGTEAFF.

CDR3 bases: TGTGCCAGCACCCTATTCAGAAAAAAGACCCAGTACTTC. It yields the protein CASTLFRKKTQYF. The gene calls are TRBV7-8 and TRBJ2-5; D gene ambiguous. This CDR3 is built from 13 residues. CDR1 and CDR2 (germline): SGHVS, FQNEAQ. V was cut by 7 bases and J by 6 bases, with 15 bases left in between.

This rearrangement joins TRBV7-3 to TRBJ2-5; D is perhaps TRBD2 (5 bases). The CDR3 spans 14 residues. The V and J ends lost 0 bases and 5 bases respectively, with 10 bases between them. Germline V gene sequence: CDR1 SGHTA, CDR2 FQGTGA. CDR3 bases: TGTGCCAGCAGCTTAACCCTAGCAGGTGAGACCCAGTACTTC. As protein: CASSLTLAGETQYF.

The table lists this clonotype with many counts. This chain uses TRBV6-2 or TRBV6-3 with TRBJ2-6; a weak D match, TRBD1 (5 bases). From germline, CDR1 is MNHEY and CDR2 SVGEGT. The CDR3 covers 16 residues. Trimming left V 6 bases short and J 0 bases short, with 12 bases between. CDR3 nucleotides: TGTGCCAGCAGCCCTGACAGAAACTCTGGGGCCAACGTCCTGACTTTC. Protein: CASSPDRNSGANVLTF.

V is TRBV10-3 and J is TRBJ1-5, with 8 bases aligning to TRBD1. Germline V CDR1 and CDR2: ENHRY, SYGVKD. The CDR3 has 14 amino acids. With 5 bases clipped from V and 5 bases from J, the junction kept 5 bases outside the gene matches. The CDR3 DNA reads TGTGCCATCAGTCCCGACAGGGGCTATCAGCCCCAGCATTTT. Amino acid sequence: CAISPDRGYQPQHF.

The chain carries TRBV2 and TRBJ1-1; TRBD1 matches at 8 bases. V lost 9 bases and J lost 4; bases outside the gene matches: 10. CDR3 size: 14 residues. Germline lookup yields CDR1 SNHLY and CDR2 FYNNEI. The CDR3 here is CASPGWQGATEAFF. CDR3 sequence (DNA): TGTGCCAGTCCGGGATGGCAGGGGGCCACTGAAGCTTTCTTT.

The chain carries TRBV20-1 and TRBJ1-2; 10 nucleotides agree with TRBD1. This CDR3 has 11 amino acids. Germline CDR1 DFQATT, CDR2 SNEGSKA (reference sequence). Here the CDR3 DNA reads TGCAGCGGGACAGGGGTCTATGGCTACACCTTC. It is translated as CSGTGVYGYTF.

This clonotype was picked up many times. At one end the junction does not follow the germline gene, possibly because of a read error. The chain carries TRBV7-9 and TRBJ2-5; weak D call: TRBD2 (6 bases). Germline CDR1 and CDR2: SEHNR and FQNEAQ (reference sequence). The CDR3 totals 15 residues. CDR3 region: CASSLGGSNQETQYF. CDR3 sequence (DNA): TGTGCTAGCAGCTTGGGGGGTTCCAATCAAGAGACCCAGTACTTC.

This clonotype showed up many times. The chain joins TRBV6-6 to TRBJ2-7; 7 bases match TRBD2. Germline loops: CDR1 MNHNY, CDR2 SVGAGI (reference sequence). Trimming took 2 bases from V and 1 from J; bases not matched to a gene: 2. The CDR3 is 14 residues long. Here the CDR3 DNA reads TGTGCCAGCAGTTACCAGCGGGATTCCTACGAGCAGTACTTC. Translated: CASSYQRDSYEQYF.

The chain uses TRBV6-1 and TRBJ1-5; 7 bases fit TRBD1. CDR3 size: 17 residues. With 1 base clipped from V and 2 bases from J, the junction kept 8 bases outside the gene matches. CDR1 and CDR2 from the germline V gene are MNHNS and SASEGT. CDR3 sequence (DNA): TGTGCCAGCAGTGAAGAACCGACAGGGTCTGGCAATCAGCCCCAGCATTTT. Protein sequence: CASSEEPTGSGNQPQHF.

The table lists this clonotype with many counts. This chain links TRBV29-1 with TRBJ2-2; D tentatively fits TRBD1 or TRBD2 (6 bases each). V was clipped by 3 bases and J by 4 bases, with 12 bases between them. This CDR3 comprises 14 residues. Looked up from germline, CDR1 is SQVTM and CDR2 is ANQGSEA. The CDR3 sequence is CSVDRGAGTGELFF. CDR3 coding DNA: TGCAGCGTTGATAGGGGGGCTGGCACCGGGGAGCTGTTTTTT.

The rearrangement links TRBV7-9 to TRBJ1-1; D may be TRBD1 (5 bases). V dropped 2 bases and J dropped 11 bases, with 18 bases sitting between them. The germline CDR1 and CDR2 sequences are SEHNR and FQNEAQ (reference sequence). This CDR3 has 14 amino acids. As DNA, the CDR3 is TGTGCCAGCAGCTTAAGCCAGGTCGAAGGGGCTGCTTTCTTT. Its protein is CASSLSQVEGAAFF.

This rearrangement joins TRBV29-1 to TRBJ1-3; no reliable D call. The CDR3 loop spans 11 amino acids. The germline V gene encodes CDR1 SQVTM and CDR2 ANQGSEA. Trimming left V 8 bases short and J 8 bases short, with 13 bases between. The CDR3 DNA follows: TGCAGCTACGACCTCGGGGACACCATATATTTT. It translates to CSYDLGDTIYF.

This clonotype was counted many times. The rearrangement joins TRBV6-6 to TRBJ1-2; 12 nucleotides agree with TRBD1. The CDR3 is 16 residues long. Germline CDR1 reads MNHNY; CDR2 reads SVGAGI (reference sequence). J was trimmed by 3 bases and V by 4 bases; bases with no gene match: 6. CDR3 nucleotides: TGTGCCAGCAGTTCCGCGGGACAGGGGGCTTACTATGGCTACACCTTC. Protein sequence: CASSSAGQGAYYGYTF.

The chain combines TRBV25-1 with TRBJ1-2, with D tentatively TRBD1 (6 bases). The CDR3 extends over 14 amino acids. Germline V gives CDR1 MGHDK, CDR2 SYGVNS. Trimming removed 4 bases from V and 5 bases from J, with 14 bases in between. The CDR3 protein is CASSGSGGGYGYTF. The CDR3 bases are TGTGCCAGCAGTGGTTCGGGGGGCGGGTATGGCTACACCTTC.

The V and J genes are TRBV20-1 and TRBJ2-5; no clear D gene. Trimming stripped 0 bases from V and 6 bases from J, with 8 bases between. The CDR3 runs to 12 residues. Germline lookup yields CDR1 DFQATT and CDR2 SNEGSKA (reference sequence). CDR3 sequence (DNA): TGCAGTGCTAGAGATCTGGGGAAGACCCAGTACTTC. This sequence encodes CSARDLGKTQYF.

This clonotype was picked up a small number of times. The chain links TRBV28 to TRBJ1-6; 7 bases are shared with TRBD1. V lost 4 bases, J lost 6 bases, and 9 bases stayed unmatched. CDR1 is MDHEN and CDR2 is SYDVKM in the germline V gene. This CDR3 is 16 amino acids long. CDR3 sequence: CASSYTPGQPNSPLHF. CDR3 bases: TGTGCCAGCAGTTATACTCCGGGACAGCCTAATTCACCCCTCCACTTT.

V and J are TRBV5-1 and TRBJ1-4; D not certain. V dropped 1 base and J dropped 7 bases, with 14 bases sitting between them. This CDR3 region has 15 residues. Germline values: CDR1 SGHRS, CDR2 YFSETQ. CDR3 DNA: TGCGCCAGCAGCTTGTTAGGGCAAAACGGTGAAAAACTGTTTTTT. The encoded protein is CASSLLGQNGEKLFF.

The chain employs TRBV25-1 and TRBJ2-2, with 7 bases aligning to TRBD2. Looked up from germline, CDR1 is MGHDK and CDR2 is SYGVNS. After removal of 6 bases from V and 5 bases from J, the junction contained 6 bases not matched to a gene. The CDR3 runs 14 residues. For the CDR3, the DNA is TGTGCCAGCAGGAGGGTAGCGGGTACCGGGGAGCTGTTTTTT. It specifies CASRRVAGTGELFF.

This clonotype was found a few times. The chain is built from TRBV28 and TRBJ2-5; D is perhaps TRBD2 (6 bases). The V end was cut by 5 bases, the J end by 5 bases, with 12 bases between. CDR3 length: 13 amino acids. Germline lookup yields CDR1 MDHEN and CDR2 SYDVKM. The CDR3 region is CASSPGVEETQYF. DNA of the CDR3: TGTGCCAGCAGTCCGGGAGTTGAGGAGACCCAGTACTTC. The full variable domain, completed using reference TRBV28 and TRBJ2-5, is DVKVTQSSRYLVKRTGEKVFLECVQDMDHENMFWYRQDPGLGLRLIYFSYDVKMKEKGDIPEGYSVSREKKERFSLILESASTNQTSMYLCASSPGVEETQYFGPGTRLLVL.

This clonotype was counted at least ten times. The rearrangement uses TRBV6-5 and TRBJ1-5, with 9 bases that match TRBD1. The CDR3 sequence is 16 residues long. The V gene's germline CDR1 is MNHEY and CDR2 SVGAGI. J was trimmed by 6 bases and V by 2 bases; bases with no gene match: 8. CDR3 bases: TGTGCCAGCAGTTACGCGACAGGGGGATACGGTCAGCCCCAGCATTTT. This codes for CASSYATGGYGQPQHF.

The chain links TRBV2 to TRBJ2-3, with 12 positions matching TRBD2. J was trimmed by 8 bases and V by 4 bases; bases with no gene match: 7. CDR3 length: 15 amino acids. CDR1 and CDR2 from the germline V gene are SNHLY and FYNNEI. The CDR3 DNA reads TGTGCCAGCAGTGGACGACAGGGACTAGCGGGTACGCAGTATTTT. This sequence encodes CASSGRQGLAGTQYF. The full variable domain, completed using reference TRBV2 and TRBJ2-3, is EPEVTQTPSHQVTQMGQEVILRCVPISNHLYFYWYRQILGQKVEFLVSFYNNEISEKSEIFDDQFSVERPDGSNFTLKIRSTKLEDSAMYFCASSGRQGLAGTQYFGPGTRLTVL.

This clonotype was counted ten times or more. For the CDR3, the DNA is TGTGCCAGCAGCCTGAACCGGGACCAAGAGACCCAGTACTTC. Its protein is CASSLNRDQETQYF. The chain couples TRBV14 to TRBJ2-5; D is unresolved. CDR1 SGHDN and CDR2 FVKESK come from the germline V gene. The V and J ends lost 4 bases and 0 bases respectively, with 9 bases between them. This CDR3 has 14 residues.

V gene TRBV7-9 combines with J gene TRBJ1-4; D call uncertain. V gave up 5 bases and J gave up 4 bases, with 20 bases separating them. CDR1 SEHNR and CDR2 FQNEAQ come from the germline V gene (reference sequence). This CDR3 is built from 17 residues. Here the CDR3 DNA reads TGTGCCAGCAGCCCGAGGACGGACGGTCTCCTTAATGAAAAACTGTTTTTT. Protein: CASSPRTDGLLNEKLFF.

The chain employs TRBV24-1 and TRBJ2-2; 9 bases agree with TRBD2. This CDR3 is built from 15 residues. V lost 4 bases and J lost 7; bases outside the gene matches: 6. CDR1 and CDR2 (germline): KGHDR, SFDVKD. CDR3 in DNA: TGTGCCACCAGTGACCCGACTAGCGGAAACGGGGAGCTGTTTTTT. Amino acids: CATSDPTSGNGELFF.

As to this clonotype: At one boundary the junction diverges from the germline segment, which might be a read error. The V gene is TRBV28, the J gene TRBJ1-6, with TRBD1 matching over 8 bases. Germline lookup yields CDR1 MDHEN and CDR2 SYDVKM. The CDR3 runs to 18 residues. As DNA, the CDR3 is TGTGCCAGCAGTTTATATCTTATCGCAGGGGGCAGTTATTCACCCGTCCACTTT. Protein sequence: CASSLYLIAGGSYSPVHF.

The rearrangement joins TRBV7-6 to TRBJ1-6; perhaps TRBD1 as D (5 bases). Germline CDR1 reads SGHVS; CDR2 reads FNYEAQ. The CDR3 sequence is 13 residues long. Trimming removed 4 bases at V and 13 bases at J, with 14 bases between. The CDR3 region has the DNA TGTGCCAGCAGCTCGGACATGGATCAGCCCCTCCACTTT. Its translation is CASSSDMDQPLHF.

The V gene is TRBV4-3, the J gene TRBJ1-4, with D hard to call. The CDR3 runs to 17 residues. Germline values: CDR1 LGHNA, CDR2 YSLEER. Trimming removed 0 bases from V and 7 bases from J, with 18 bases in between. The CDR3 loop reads CASSQDKVRFNGEKLFF. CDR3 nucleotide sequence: TGCGCCAGCAGCCAAGATAAAGTCCGGTTTAATGGTGAAAAACTGTTTTTT.

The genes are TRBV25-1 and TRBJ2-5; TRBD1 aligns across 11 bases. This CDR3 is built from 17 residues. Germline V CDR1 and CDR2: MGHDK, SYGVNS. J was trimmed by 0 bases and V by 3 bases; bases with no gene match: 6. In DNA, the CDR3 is TGTGCCAGCAGTGACCCCGGGACAGGGGGATACCAAGAGACCCAGTACTTC. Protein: CASSDPGTGGYQETQYF.